A selection of T cell receptor beta chains follows, all from one sample in a study of shared clonotypes between healthy human individuals. Some clones are missing from TCRdb's copy, which holds only in-frame ones; the method was immunoSEQ multiplex PCR. The sample lists approximately 2.5 million clones, over 85% seen once, with 0.36% in the top ten. Sequenced material: naive CD4+ T cells from PBMCs. The origin of the receptors is a young man in good health. Some clones in this sample may be carry-over from other donors' samples. The CDR3 runs from the conserved cysteine through the conserved F or W. Each record gives: J gene, D gene, V gene, clone size, CDR3 DNA, CDR3 protein. A D gene is named only where the DNA matches it firmly. Clone size is given for some rows only: seen once, a few or many times, or a class if the clone is expanded.

>TRBJ2-2|NA|TRBV14|NA
TGTGCCAGCAGCCAAACTATCAGGGGCCGGATTTACACCGGGGAGCTGTTTTTT
CASSQTIRGRIYTGELFF
>TRBJ2-1|TRBD2|TRBV4-3|NA
TGCGCCAGCAGCCCATTTAGCGGGAGATCCTACAATGAGCAGTTCTTC
CASSPFSGRSYNEQFF
>TRBJ1-2|NA|TRBV15|few
TGTGCCACCAGCAGAGAAACAGGCCCCTATGGCTACACCTTC
CATSRETGPYGYTF
>TRBJ1-1|NA|TRBV10-1|NA
TGCGCCAGCAGTGAGTCCGGGGGGCAGGACACTGAAGCTTTCTTT
CASSESGGQDTEAFF
>TRBJ2-3|NA|TRBV2|NA
TGTGCCAGCAGGGGAGACACAGATACGCAGTATTTT
CASRGDTDTQYF
>TRBJ2-2|TRBD2|TRBV19|NA
TGTGCCAGTAGTAGGGGACTAGCGGCCGGGGAGCTGTTTTTT
CASSRGLAAGELFF
>TRBJ1-2|NA|TRBV27|NA
TGTGCCAGCAGTTCATCGGCTGGCTATGGCTACACCTTC
CASSSSAGYGYTF
>TRBJ2-6|NA|TRBV5-1|NA
TGCGCCAGCAGCGGCCCGACGGGGGCCAACGTCCTGACTTTC
CASSGPTGANVLTF
>TRBJ2-5|NA|TRBV28|NA
TGTGCCAGCAGTTCAGACAGACTCCGGGAGACCCAGTACTTC
CASSSDRLRETQYF
>TRBJ2-5|NA|TRBV14|NA
TGTGCCAGCCGAGGGATAGGTAATGGAGAGACCCAGTACTTC
CASRGIGNGETQYF
>TRBJ2-2|NA|TRBV28|NA
TGTGCCAGCAGTTTCGTGAACTTAATCACCGGGGAGCTGTTTTTT
CASSFVNLITGELFF
>TRBJ1-1|NA|TRBV5-4|NA
TGTGCCAGCAGCCCACTAAACAGGGTGGCGGACACTGAAGCTTTCTTT
CASSPLNRVADTEAFF
>TRBJ2-7|TRBD2|TRBV5-1|NA
TGCGCCAGCAGCTATATAGCGGGGAACTCCTACGAGCAGTACTTC
CASSYIAGNSYEQYF
>TRBJ2-7|NA|TRBV10-3|NA
TGTGCCATCATGGGACCGTCCGTTGAGATGTCGGAGCAATACTTC
CAIMGPSVEMSEQYF
>TRBJ2-7|TRBD1|TRBV7-9|NA
TGTGCCAGCAGCTCCGACAGGGCTGTGCAGTACTTC
CASSSDRAVQYF
>TRBJ2-2|TRBD2|TRBV7-8|NA
TGTGCCAGCAGACGACTAGCGGGAGACACCGGGGAGCTGTTTTTT
CASRRLAGDTGELFF
>TRBJ2-1|NA|TRBV19|NA
TGTGCCAGTAGTCTAGCAAGCGGTGAGCAGTTCTTC
CASSLASGEQFF
>TRBJ2-1|NA|TRBV6-1|NA
TGTGCCAGCAGTGCGGGTTGGGGGCAGTTCTTC
CASSAGWGQFF
>TRBJ2-2|NA|TRBV5-1|NA
TGCGCCAGCAGCTTGCGCGGAAACACCGGGGAGCTGTTTTTT
CASSLRGNTGELFF
>TRBJ2-7|NA|TRBV30|NA
TGTGCCTGGGCAGATTACGAGCAGTACTTC
CAWADYEQYF
>TRBJ2-5|NA|TRBV10-1|once
TGCGCCAGCAGCGGCGGGACTCCGGGCGGAGAGACCCAGTACTTC
CASSGGTPGGETQYF
>TRBJ1-2|TRBD1|TRBV6-5|NA
TGTGCCAGCAGTTATGGCAGGGGGCTCCATGGCTACACCTTC
CASSYGRGLHGYTF